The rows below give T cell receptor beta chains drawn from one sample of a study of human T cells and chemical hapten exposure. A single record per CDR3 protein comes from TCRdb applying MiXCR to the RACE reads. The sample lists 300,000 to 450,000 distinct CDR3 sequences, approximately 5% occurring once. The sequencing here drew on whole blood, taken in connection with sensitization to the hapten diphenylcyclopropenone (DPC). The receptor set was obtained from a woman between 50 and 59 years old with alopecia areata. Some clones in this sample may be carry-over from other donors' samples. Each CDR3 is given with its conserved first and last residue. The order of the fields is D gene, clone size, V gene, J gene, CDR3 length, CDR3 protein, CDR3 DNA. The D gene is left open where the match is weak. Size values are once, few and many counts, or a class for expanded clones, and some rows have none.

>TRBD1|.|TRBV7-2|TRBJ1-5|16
CASSLFQGDGNQPQHF
TGTGCCAGCAGCTTATTTCAGGGGGACGGCAATCAGCCCCAGCATTTT
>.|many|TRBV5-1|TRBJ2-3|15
CASSWGSGGTDTQYF
TGCGCCAGCAGCTGGGGGAGTGGAGGTACAGATACGCAGTATTTT
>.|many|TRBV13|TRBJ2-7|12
CASSLFGYEQYF
TGTGCCAGCAGCTTATTCGGGTACGAGCAGTACTTC
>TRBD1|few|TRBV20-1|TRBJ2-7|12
CSATDRGYEQYF
TGCAGTGCCACAGACAGGGGTTACGAGCAGTACTTC
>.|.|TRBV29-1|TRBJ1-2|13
CSVEEQGSPGYTF
TGCAGCGTTGAAGAGCAGGGGTCACCGGGCTACACCTTC
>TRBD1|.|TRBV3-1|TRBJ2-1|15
CASSLNRGSYNEQFF
TGTGCCAGCAGCCTCAACAGGGGCTCCTACAATGAGCAGTTCTTC
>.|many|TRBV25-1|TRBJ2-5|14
CASTVSGTEETQYF
TGTGCCAGCACCGTCTCGGGGACCGAAGAGACCCAGTACTTC
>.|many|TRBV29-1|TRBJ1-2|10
CSVGQDGYTF
TGCAGCGTTGGACAAGATGGCTACACCTTC
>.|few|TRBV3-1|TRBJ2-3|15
CASSQGVGSTDTQYF
TGTGCCAGCAGCCAGGGGGTCGGGAGCACAGATACGCAGTATTTT
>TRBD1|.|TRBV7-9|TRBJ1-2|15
CASSFQGEVNYGYTF
TGTGCCAGCAGTTTTCAGGGGGAAGTGAACTATGGCTACACCTTC
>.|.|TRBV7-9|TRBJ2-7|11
CASSSLGEQNF
TGTGCCAGCAGCTCCCTCGGCGAGCAGAACTTC
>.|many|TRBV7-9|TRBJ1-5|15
CASSFGGGLNQPQHF
TGTGCCAGCAGCTTTGGAGGGGGTCTCAATCAGCCCCAGCATTTT
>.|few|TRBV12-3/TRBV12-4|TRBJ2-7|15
CASSYVRSSSYEQYF
TGTGCCAGCAGTTATGTGCGTTCGAGCTCCTACGAGCAGTACTTC
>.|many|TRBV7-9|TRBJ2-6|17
CASSSSPKRSGANVLTF
TGTGCCAGCAGCTCGAGCCCTAAACGCTCTGGGGCCAACGTCCTGACTTTC
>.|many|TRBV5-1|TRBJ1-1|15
CASSLEAGMYTEAFF
TGCGCCAGCAGCTTGGAGGCAGGGATGTACACTGAAGCTTTCTTT